What follows are 6 T cell receptor beta chains derived from one specimen sequenced in a study of T cells after yellow fever vaccination (dated by TCRdb to between 2018 and 2021). Library construction relied on 5' RACE. Data came from an Illumina NovaSeq 6000. TCRdb ran its own pipeline on the public reads, namely fastp trimming at Q25 and MiXCR clone calling, and kept in-frame beta chains. CDR3 protein sequences are deduplicated, and each keeps its most common genes and DNA. Recorded for this sample are under 500,000 distinct CDR3 sequences; roughly a sixth of them occurred a single time. The ten largest clones add up to roughly 19% of the sample. According to the study, the label for this sample's treatment or condition signals: live attenuated yellow fever vaccine strain. The starting material was PBMCs, obtained before the yellow fever booster vaccination. All receptors derive from a man aged 18 to 29 who received the YFV17D yellow fever vaccine.

The chain employs TRBV12-3 or TRBV12-4 and TRBJ1-5; D not resolved. This CDR3 is built from 13 residues. V lost 0 bases and J lost 12, with 12 bases in between. CDR3 protein: CASSLAGLAGQHF. In DNA, the CDR3 is TGTGCCAGCAGTTTAGCTGGTCTGGCGGGCCAGCATTTT.

This clonotype was counted between two and nine times. The chain joins TRBV6-1 to TRBJ2-6, with 10 nucleotides matching TRBD1. CDR1 MNHNS and CDR2 SASEGT come from the germline V gene. The length of the CDR3 is 17 residues. V lost 6 bases, J lost 0 bases, and 5 bases stayed unmatched. The CDR3 region has the DNA TGTGCCAGCAGCACGGGACAGGGGCACTCTGGGGCCAACGTCCTGACTTTC. Translation gives CASSTGQGHSGANVLTF.

A few counts support this clonotype. The rearrangement uses TRBV6-2 or TRBV6-3 and TRBJ1-1; no reliable D call. V was clipped by 0 bases and J by 3 bases, with 8 bases between them. CDR3 length equals 14 residues. Germline lookup yields CDR1 MNHEY and CDR2 SVGEGT. The CDR3 is CASSYSGKDTEAFF. The DNA for the CDR3 is TGTGCCAGCAGTTACTCGGGCAAGGACACTGAAGCTTTCTTT.

This rearrangement joins TRBV5-1 to TRBJ2-6; 8 bases align to TRBD1. V trimming: 3 bases; J trimming: 1 base; junction bases outside the gene matches: 6. The CDR3 covers 17 residues. The V gene's germline CDR1 is SGHRS and CDR2 YFSETQ. Here the CDR3 reads CASSSGTGVSGANVLTF. CDR3 bases: TGCGCCAGCAGCTCCGGGACAGGCGTTTCTGGGGCCAACGTCCTGACTTTC.

The rearrangement links TRBV4-3 to TRBJ2-7, with 8 bases that match TRBD1. The CDR3 covers 16 residues. Germline V gene data show CDR1 as LGHNA and CDR2 as YSLEER. V shed 0 bases, J shed 3 bases, and the junction held 7 bases outside the gene matches. CDR3 coding DNA: TGCGCCAGCAGCCAAGATTTTACAGGGGGAGGCTACGAGCAGTACTTC. Its protein product is CASSQDFTGGGYEQYF.

The chain has TRBV12-3 or TRBV12-4 and TRBJ2-1; possibly TRBD1 for D (6 bases). The CDR3 loop spans 18 amino acids. Trimming removed 0 bases at V and 1 base at J, with 16 bases between. The CDR3 DNA reads TGTGCCAGCAGTTTAGCGGGGGCCGCTACTATTTCCTACAATGAGCAGTTCTTC. Its protein product is CASSLAGAATISYNEQFF.